The 26 T cell receptor beta chains listed next were all sequenced from one sample in a study of response to subunit inactivated influenza vaccine. TCRdb analysed the RT-PCR reads with MiXCR anew, one entry per CDR3 protein. The table has a few hundred thousand distinct CDR3 sequences, about 15% seen once. Source: PBMCs from blood, taken roughly 12 days after vaccination. These receptors were taken from a man aged 50-60 years who received an inactivated influenza vaccine.

This clonotype was counted a few times. This chain links TRBV12-3 or TRBV12-4 with TRBJ2-5; 7 nucleotides match TRBD2. With 0 bases clipped from V and 5 bases from J, the junction kept 6 bases outside the gene matches. The length of the CDR3 is 15 residues. In DNA form, the CDR3 reads TGTGCCAGCAGTTTAGCGGGAGGGCCCTCCGAGACCCAGTACTTC. Its translation: CASSLAGGPSETQYF.

The V and J genes are TRBV7-2 and TRBJ1-5; D may be TRBD1 (6 bases). This CDR3 spans 16 amino acids. Germline CDR1 reads SGHTA; CDR2 reads FQGNSA. The germline V and J ends were trimmed by 5 bases and 1 base, with 15 bases remaining between them. The CDR3 loop is CASSLDGGRSNQPQHF. Written as DNA, the CDR3 is TGTGCCAGCAGCCTAGACGGGGGGCGAAGCAATCAGCCCCAGCATTTT.

This chain joins TRBV21-1 and TRBJ2-2; no check of the table's D call, TRBD1, against the DNA was made. TRBV21-1 is marked as a pseudogene. This CDR3 region has 16 residues. CDR3 in amino acids: CASSKARDRRLGELFF. The CDR3 bases are TGTGCCAGCAGCAAAGCCCGGGACAGAAGACTGGGGGAGCTGTTTTTT.

J is TRBJ2-5 and V is TRBV12-3 or TRBV12-4, with 11 bases aligning to TRBD2. This CDR3 has 17 amino acids. The V and J ends lost 6 bases and 3 bases, in that order; junction bases with no gene match: 12. CDR3: CASRRSGTSGWEETQYF. CDR3 in DNA: TGTGCCAGCAGGCGATCCGGGACTAGCGGTTGGGAAGAGACCCAGTACTTC.

As concerns this clonotype: It is likely a read error, because the conserved phenylalanine at the end of the CDR3 is missing. The J gene is TRBJ2-1, the V gene TRBV7-7; either TRBD1 or TRBD2 may fit D (5 bases each). In germline, CDR1 is SSHAT, CDR2 FNYEAQ (reference sequence). V lost 5 bases, J lost 5 bases, and 13 bases lay in between. The CDR3 spans 14 residues. The CDR3 loop reads CASSPGTYDNEQFL. The CDR3 coding sequence is TGTGCCAGCAGCCCCGGGACGTACGACAATGAGCAGTTCCTC.

The chain combines TRBV6-5 with TRBJ2-1; TRBD1 aligns across 8 bases. Germline CDR1 reads MNHEY; CDR2 reads SVGAGI. V lost 0 bases and J lost 0; bases outside the gene matches: 7. The CDR3 spans 18 residues. The CDR3 reads CASSYSRTGIHSYNEQFF. The CDR3, as DNA: TGTGCCAGCAGTTACTCGAGGACAGGGATCCACTCCTACAATGAGCAGTTCTTC.

This clonotype was counted between two and nine times. DNA for the CDR3: TGTGCCAGCAGCTTAGTCAGGACAGGGGAGATGAGGATGAACACTGAAGCTTTCTTT. Translating it yields CASSLVRTGEMRMNTEAFF. The V gene is TRBV11-3, the J gene TRBJ1-1, with 9 bases lining up with TRBD1. CDR3 length: 19 amino acids. Germline-derived CDR1 and CDR2 are SGHNT and YENEEA. V lost 1 base to trimming and J lost 0 bases; unmatched junction nucleotides: 12.

This clonotype was found a few times. V gene TRBV7-2 combines with J gene TRBJ2-3; D gene unclear. Trimming stripped 5 bases from V and 5 bases from J, with 11 bases between. The CDR3 is 13 amino acids. CDR1 is SGHTA and CDR2 is FQGNSA in the germline V gene. The CDR3 region is CASSQGWRDTQYF. The CDR3 coding sequence is TGTGCCAGCAGCCAAGGGTGGCGAGATACGCAGTATTTT.

In DNA, the CDR3 is TGCGCCAGCAGTAATCGGGAGATCCTGTCGCACGAGCAGTACTTC. It is translated as CASSNREILSHEQYF. The chain uses TRBV5-1 and TRBJ2-7, with D possibly being TRBD2 (6 bases). The CDR3 loop spans 15 amino acids. The germline V gene encodes CDR1 SGHRS and CDR2 YFSETQ. The V end was cut by 5 bases, the J end by 5 bases, with 20 bases between.

The chain uses TRBV7-9 and TRBJ1-6, with a weak D call TRBD1 (6 bases). The germline V gene has CDR1 SEHNR and CDR2 FQNEAQ (reference sequence). The CDR3 length is 14 residues. The V end lost 1 base, the J end lost 10 bases, and 11 bases lay between the germline ends. The CDR3 protein is CASSLVQGSSPLHF. The CDR3 DNA reads TGTGCCAGCAGCTTAGTACAGGGCTCCTCACCCCTCCACTTT.

The chain combines TRBV20-1 with TRBJ1-2, with D possibly being TRBD1 (5 bases). Germline V gene lookup returns CDR1 DFQATT and CDR2 SNEGSKA (reference sequence). The germline V and J ends were trimmed by 3 bases and 0 bases, with 17 bases remaining between them. The CDR3 length is 16 residues. The CDR3, as DNA: TGCAGTGCTAGCCGGGACGGAAGACCTCCTAACTATGGCTACACCTTC. Encoded protein: CSASRDGRPPNYGYTF.

The chain employs TRBV20-1 and TRBJ2-2, with a weak D call TRBD2 (5 bases). The CDR3 sequence is 14 residues long. Per the germline V gene, CDR1 is DFQATT and CDR2 is SNEGSKA (reference sequence). Trimming cost V 5 bases and J 1 base, with 11 bases left between them. CDR3 protein: CSALQRKNTGELFF. CDR3 bases: TGCAGTGCTCTTCAGCGGAAGAACACCGGGGAGCTGTTTTTT.

There are a few counts of this clonotype. The rearrangement links TRBV5-1 to TRBJ2-3; no clear D gene. Trimming shortened V by 4 bases and J by 2 bases, and 14 bases separated the two germline ends. Germline V lookup: CDR1 SGHRS, CDR2 YFSETQ. The CDR3 has 15 amino acids. CDR3 amino acids: CASSISVGNTDTQYF. The CDR3 region has the DNA TGCGCCAGCAGCATCTCCGTGGGAAACACAGATACGCAGTATTTT.

The chain recombines TRBV10-3 with TRBJ2-5; 8 nucleotides line up with TRBD1. J gave up 3 bases and V 3 bases, and 3 bases lay outside the gene matches. Germline CDR1 reads ENHRY; CDR2 reads SYGVKD. The CDR3 consists of 14 residues. CDR3 protein: CAISDRGPEETQYF. CDR3 nucleotides: TGTGCCATCAGTGACAGGGGGCCTGAAGAGACCCAGTACTTC.

The gene calls are TRBV5-1 and TRBJ1-2; possible D gene TRBD1, 5 bases. The CDR3 runs to 13 residues. The germline V and J ends were trimmed by 5 bases and 7 bases, with 15 bases remaining between them. From germline, CDR1 is SGHRS and CDR2 YFSETQ. CDR3 in amino acids: CASRSGDGRGYTF. The CDR3 DNA is TGCGCCAGCAGGTCGGGGGATGGACGTGGCTACACCTTC.

This clonotype showed up many times. CDR3 residues: CASSLGQGPQHF. The CDR3 DNA reads as TGTGCCAGCAGCTTAGGCCAGGGGCCCCAGCATTTT. The chain has TRBV7-6 and TRBJ1-5, with TRBD1 as a possible D gene (5 bases). CDR3 length: 12 amino acids. The V end lost 1 base, the J end lost 9 bases, and 7 bases lay between the germline ends. Germline assignment: CDR1 SGHVS and CDR2 FNYEAQ. The full variable domain, rest sourced from reference TRBV7-6 and TRBJ1-5, is GAGVSQSPRYKVTKRGQDVALRCDPISGHVSLYWYRQALGQGPEFLTYFNYEAQQDKSGLPNDRFSAERPEGSISTLTIQRTEQRDSAMYRCASSLGQGPQHFGDGTRLSIL.

This clonotype was counted between two and nine times. The V call is TRBV20-1, the J call TRBJ2-7; D may correspond to TRBD1 or TRBD2 (5 bases each). Germline V lookup: CDR1 DFQATT, CDR2 SNEGSKA (reference sequence). V lost 5 bases, J lost 0 bases, and 14 bases lay in between. The CDR3 is 14 residues long. The CDR3 is CSAHHEGPSYEQYF. CDR3 nucleotides: TGCAGTGCTCATCATGAGGGACCCTCCTACGAGCAGTACTTC.

With regard to this clonotype: This may come from a read error, since a much larger clone is one base off. The chain joins TRBV10-3 to TRBJ2-7; the D gene is possibly TRBD2 (6 bases). V dropped 5 bases and J dropped 2 bases, with 25 bases sitting between them. This CDR3 is 18 amino acids long. Germline CDR1 reads ENHRY; CDR2 reads SYGVKD. The CDR3 loop reads CAISLYEIWGTGAYEQYF. CDR3 bases: TGTGCCATCAGTTTATATGAGATATGGGGGACGGGGGCCTACGAGCAGTACTTC.

The V call is TRBV9, the J call TRBJ2-7; 7 nucleotides match TRBD2. Germline V gene data show CDR1 as SGDLS and CDR2 as YYNGEE. The CDR3 consists of 14 residues. J lost 6 bases, V lost 3 bases, and 9 bases had no gene match. For the CDR3, the DNA is TGTGCCAGCAGCGGCCCTAGCGGTCGGGGCGAGCAGTACTTC. Its protein is CASSGPSGRGEQYF.

In this sample, this clonotype turned up once. The chain couples TRBV4-3 to TRBJ2-1; 8 positions match TRBD1. V lost 0 bases to trimming and J lost 5 bases; unmatched junction nucleotides: 3. This CDR3 comprises 15 residues. Per germline, CDR1 LGHNA and CDR2 YSLEER. CDR3 region: CASSQEQGVHNEQFF. CDR3 nucleotide sequence: TGCGCCAGCAGCCAAGAACAGGGGGTCCACAATGAGCAGTTCTTC.

This clonotype was observed a few times. J is TRBJ2-1 and V is TRBV19; D not resolved. V was shortened by 3 bases and J by 0 bases, with 6 bases between the two germline ends. The CDR3 runs 14 residues. Germline V lookup: CDR1 LNHDA, CDR2 SQIVND (reference sequence). The CDR3 spells CASSIESSYNEQFF. CDR3 nucleotides: TGTGCCAGTAGTATTGAGAGCTCCTACAATGAGCAGTTCTTC.

The table lists this clonotype with a few counts. This rearrangement joins TRBV12-3 or TRBV12-4 to TRBJ2-1; TRBD2 might be the D (7 bases). The V end was cut by 5 bases, the J end by 2 bases, with 13 bases between. The CDR3 sequence is 15 residues long. The CDR3 is CASSGGAVAYNEQFF. CDR3 DNA sequence: TGTGCCAGCAGTGGGGGGGCCGTAGCCTACAATGAGCAGTTCTTC.

Here the CDR3 reads CASSLVGPGLAGHTDTQYF. In nucleotides, the CDR3 is TGCGCCAGCAGCTTGGTGGGTCCGGGACTAGCGGGACACACAGATACGCAGTATTTT. The chain links TRBV5-1 to TRBJ2-3; 13 bases align to TRBD2. The V gene end was trimmed by 0 bases and the J gene end by 2 bases; junction bases not matched to a gene: 9. CDR1 is SGHRS, CDR2 YFSETQ, per germline. The CDR3 extends over 19 amino acids.

This clonotype was seen a few times. V usage is TRBV7-2 and J usage is TRBJ1-6, with a possible D match to TRBD1 (5 bases). V dropped 1 base and J dropped 8 bases, with 12 bases sitting between them. The CDR3 is 15 amino acids. CDR1 is SGHTA and CDR2 is FQGNSA in the germline V gene. The CDR3 region is CASSLVPGPDSPLHF. CDR3 DNA: TGTGCCAGCAGCTTAGTCCCAGGGCCGGATTCACCCCTCCACTTT.

As for this clonotype: One end of the junction fails to match germline, which may point to a read error. The rearrangement links TRBV6-1 to TRBJ2-1; D assignment may be TRBD1 or TRBD2 (5 bases each). CDR1 is MNHNS and CDR2 is SASEGT in the germline V gene. This CDR3 has 20 amino acids. The CDR3 DNA reads as TGTTCCAGCAGTGAACAGCCGGGGCAGGCCGCTAGGGTAGGATACAATGAGCAGTTCTTC. As protein: CSSSEQPGQAARVGYNEQFF.

This clonotype was detected a few times. The chain combines TRBV5-1 with TRBJ2-3; 10 positions agree with TRBD2. The CDR3 totals 14 residues. Germline V lookup: CDR1 SGHRS, CDR2 YFSETQ. Unmatched junction bases numbered 5, after V lost 5 bases and J lost 5 bases. CDR3 DNA: TGCGCCAGCAGTAAGCGGGGGGGCGTAGATACGCAGTATTTT. It specifies CASSKRGGVDTQYF.